This is a list of T cell receptor beta chains from one sample in a study of blood T cell repertoires in COVID-19. Some clones are missing from TCRdb's copy, which holds only in-frame ones; the method was immunoSEQ multiplex PCR. The data show about 200,000 clones, about nine tenths seen once. The sample comprised PBMCs or T cells enriched from blood (not recorded which). The receptors were gathered from a woman aged 25 to 39 who had recovered from COVID-19. The CDR3 runs from the conserved cysteine through the conserved F or W. The D gene is left open where the match is weak. Clone size, where shown, is once, few, many, or a class for clones that have expanded.

TRBJ2-5,.,TRBV29-1,TRBD1,TGCAGCGTTGAGTGGGACAGGGTCGTGCTGGAGACCCAGTACTTC,CSVEWDRVVLETQYF
TRBJ1-1,.,TRBV6-5,.,TGTGCCAGCAGTAGGGGGTTGAACACTGAAGCTTTCTTT,CASSRGLNTEAFF
TRBJ1-5,.,TRBV3-1/TRBV3-2,.,TGTGCCAGCAGCCAAGGAGCGCCAGGGCAAGGGCAGCCCCAGCATTTT,CASSQGAPGQGQPQHF
TRBJ2-5,.,TRBV11-1,.,TGTGCCAGCGAAATTAATCAGGGGTGGCAGACCCAGTACTTC,CASEINQGWQTQYF
TRBJ1-2,.,TRBV27,.,TGTGCCAGCAGTTTAAAAGGGGGGGCCTATGGCTACACCTTC,CASSLKGGAYGYTF
TRBJ1-1,.,TRBV19,.,TGTGCCAGTAGTATTCCCCAAACGGGGAACACTGAAGCTTTCTTT,CASSIPQTGNTEAFF
TRBJ1-5,.,TRBV9,.,TGTGCCAGCAGTCAAGGGGTTTATAGCAATCAGCCCCAGCATTTT,CASSQGVYSNQPQHF
TRBJ1-2,.,TRBV24-1,.,TGTGCCACCAGTGACCGACACAGGTCTCGGGGCTACACCTTC,CATSDRHRSRGYTF
TRBJ1-3,.,TRBV19,.,TGTGCCAGTAGTCTATCAGGGAACTCTGGAAACACCATATATTTT,CASSLSGNSGNTIYF
TRBJ1-6,.,TRBV7-2,TRBD1,TGTGCCAGCAGTTCAACAGGGGGCGCTGGGAATTCACCCCTCCACTTT,CASSSTGGAGNSPLHF
TRBJ1-1,.,TRBV14,.,TGTGCCAGCAGCCACAGAAGGAACACTGAAGCTTTCTTT,CASSHRRNTEAFF
TRBJ2-2,.,TRBV9,TRBD2,TGTGCCAGCAGCGTTATAGCGGGAGGCGGGGAGCTGTTTTTT,CASSVIAGGGELFF
TRBJ1-2,.,TRBV4-1,TRBD1,TGCGCCAGCAGCCAAGGAAACAGGGACAGTAAAATCTATGGCTACACCTTC,CASSQGNRDSKIYGYTF
TRBJ2-7,few,TRBV6-1,TRBD1,TGTGCCAGCAGTGAAGGGACAGGGGGCTGGGAGCAGTACTTC,CASSEGTGGWEQYF
TRBJ2-3,.,TRBV24-1,TRBD2,TGTGCCACAAATAGCGGGAGTCGTGATACGCAGTATTTT,CATNSGSRDTQYF
TRBJ1-2,.,TRBV7-8,.,TGTGCCAGCAGCCCAGCCGGGGTTTATGGCTACACCTTC,CASSPAGVYGYTF
TRBJ2-1,.,TRBV19,.,TGTGCCAGTAGTCTACCGACTAGCTCCTACAATGAGCAGTTCTTC,CASSLPTSSYNEQFF
TRBJ1-2,.,TRBV6-1,.,TGTGCCAGCAGTGATCGGTATGGCTACACCTTC,CASSDRYGYTF
TRBJ1-1,once,TRBV3-1/TRBV3-2,.,TGTGCCAGCAGCCAAGCTCTCGGTGGCACTGAAGCTTTCTTT,CASSQALGGTEAFF
TRBJ1-2,.,TRBV6-2/TRBV6-3,TRBD1,TGTGCCAGCAGTCCAAGCAATAACAGGGGAAATGGCTACACCTTC,CASSPSNNRGNGYTF
TRBJ1-1,few,TRBV19,TRBD1,TGTGCCAGTAGCGCTAGAGGGGCGGACAGGCCGGGGCCCGTTGAAGCTTTCTTT,CASSARGADRPGPVEAFF
TRBJ2-7,.,TRBV19,.,TGTGCCAGTAGTATCGCCAGGGGTCATGACTACGAGCAGTACTTC,CASSIARGHDYEQYF
TRBJ2-6,.,TRBV3-1/TRBV3-2,TRBD1,TGTGCCAGCAGCCAGGACAGGGGGCTAGGGGCCAACGTCCTGACTTTC,CASSQDRGLGANVLTF
TRBJ2-1,once,TRBV5-1,TRBD2,TGCGCCAGCAGCTCGGTTCTAGCGGGAGGGTCTAATGAGCAGTTCTTC,CASSSVLAGGSNEQFF
TRBJ1-5,.,TRBV7-8,.,TGTGCCAGCAGCCCTGAACAGGGATTTGGCAATCAGCCCCAGCATTTT,CASSPEQGFGNQPQHF
TRBJ2-2,.,TRBV6-2/TRBV6-3,TRBD2,TGTGCCAGCAGTTTTACTAGCGGTTATGACACCGGGGAGCTGTTTTTT,CASSFTSGYDTGELFF
TRBJ1-1,.,TRBV27,TRBD1,TGTGCCAGCAGTTTGGGGGACAGGCCCAACACTGAAGCTTTCTTT,CASSLGDRPNTEAFF
TRBJ1-2,.,TRBV12-3/TRBV12-4,.,TGTGCCAGCAGTAAGACCGACTCCTTTGGCTACACCTTC,CASSKTDSFGYTF
TRBJ1-6,.,TRBV19,.,TGTGCCAGTAGTATTACAGGGATGGTTTCACCCCTCCACTTT,CASSITGMVSPLHF
TRBJ1-5,.,TRBV30,TRBD1,TGTGCCTGGAGTGTTTCAGGGGGCGGTCAGCCCCAGCATTTT,CAWSVSGGGQPQHF